The 8 T cell receptor beta chains given below trace back to one sample, sequenced in a study of blood T cell repertoires in COVID-19. Sequencing used immunoSEQ multiplex PCR; TCRdb keeps in-frame clones, though not all of them. The sample lists 200,000 to 300,000 clones; 75% to 90% were seen once. The sample taken for sequencing was peripheral blood. The origin of the receptors is a human donor in a cohort sampled during active COVID-19.

In this sample, this clone turned up many times. The V call is TRBV5-6, the J call TRBJ2-1; 9 bases are a match to TRBD2. Unmatched junction bases numbered 3, after V lost 0 bases and J lost 5 bases. The CDR3 spans 15 residues. Germline V CDR1 and CDR2: SGHDT, YYEEEE. Here the CDR3 reads CASSLASGANNEQFF. DNA for the CDR3: TGTGCCAGCAGCTTGGCTAGCGGGGCGAACAATGAGCAGTTCTTC.

In its sample, this clone was seen once. The genes are TRBV5-1 and TRBJ1-1, with 9 bases matching TRBD1. This CDR3 spans 17 amino acids. V was pared by 5 bases and J by 3 bases, with 14 bases of the junction left unmatched. Germline loops: CDR1 SGHRS, CDR2 YFSETQ. CDR3: CASSGQGPSSPYTEAFF. The CDR3 region has the DNA TGCGCCAGCAGTGGACAGGGGCCCTCGTCCCCCTACACTGAAGCTTTCTTT.

The chain couples TRBV18 to TRBJ2-2, with 8 bases matching TRBD1. From germline, CDR1 is KGHSH and CDR2 LQKENI. This CDR3 comprises 15 residues. The V gene end was trimmed by 4 bases and the J gene end by 1 base; junction bases not matched to a gene: 2. The CDR3 nucleotides are TGTGCCAGCTCACGAGGACAGGGGAACACCGGGGAGCTGTTTTTT. Amino acid sequence: CASSRGQGNTGELFF.

The chain recombines TRBV11-2 with TRBJ2-5; 9 bases line up with TRBD1. This CDR3 has 18 residues. V gave up 1 base and J gave up 7 bases; unmatched junction bases: 16. Germline V gene lookup returns CDR1 SGHAT and CDR2 FQNNGV. The CDR3 loop is CASSLVGTADRGGATQYF. As DNA, the CDR3 is TGTGCCAGCAGCTTAGTGGGGACTGCCGACAGGGGGGGAGCGACCCAGTACTTC. Full variable domain (missing parts from reference TRBV11-2 and TRBJ2-5): EAGVAQSPRYKIIEKRQSVAFWCNPISGHATLYWYQQILGQGPKLLIQFQNNGVVDDSQLPKDRFSAERLKGVDSTLKIQPAKLEDSAVYLCASSLVGTADRGGATQYFGPGTRLLVL.

The chain links TRBV7-2 to TRBJ2-3, with 9 nucleotides matching TRBD2. In germline, CDR1 is SGHTA, CDR2 FQGNSA. This CDR3 has 17 amino acids. V lost 1 base to trimming and J lost 5 bases; unmatched junction nucleotides: 10. The CDR3 bases are TGTGCCAGCAGCTTAGGTCCAGCGGGAGGTGACGGAGATACGCAGTATTTT. Translation gives CASSLGPAGGDGDTQYF.

The chain has TRBV27 and TRBJ2-7; the D gene is possibly TRBD1 (5 bases). Trimming took 4 bases from V and 4 from J, leaving 14 bases between them. The CDR3 is 14 amino acids. Per germline, CDR1 MNHEY and CDR2 SMNVEV (reference sequence). The CDR3 DNA follows: TGTGCCAGCAGTTCGAAGGGGCCAATATACGAGCAGTACTTC. It encodes CASSSKGPIYEQYF.

The chain has TRBV7-8 and TRBJ2-2; TRBD1 matches at 9 bases. From germline, CDR1 is SGHVS and CDR2 FQNEAQ. V lost 8 bases to trimming and J lost 7 bases; unmatched junction nucleotides: 8. This CDR3 spans 14 amino acids. The CDR3 reads CASERQGGGGELFF. The CDR3, as DNA: TGTGCCAGCGAGAGACAGGGGGGAGGCGGGGAGCTGTTTTTT.

This chain connects TRBV6-2 or TRBV6-3 to TRBJ2-2, with 8 bases lining up with TRBD2. With V trimmed by 5 bases and J by 4 bases, 9 bases remained unmatched. From germline, CDR1 is MNHEY and CDR2 SVGEGT. This CDR3 spans 16 amino acids. The CDR3 DNA reads as TGTGCCAGCAGTCCCTCGGGGGGGCCTACCACCGGGGAGCTGTTTTTT. It yields the protein CASSPSGGPTTGELFF.